This is a list of T cell receptor beta chains from one sample in a study of cytomegalovirus exposure and HLA in healthy donors. TCRdb keeps only in-frame clones here, not all; method: immunoSEQ multiplex PCR. The table includes over 100,000 clones, roughly 88% detected once. The sample comprised PBMCs. These TCRs come from a woman aged 18-29 years in good health and CMV-seropositive. Both conserved end residues are part of each CDR3. A D gene is named only where the DNA matches it firmly. The listing skips clone size in some rows; elsewhere it reads once, few, many or a size class.

j_call | clone_size | v_call | d_call | cdr3_nt | cdr3_aa
TRBJ1-2 | few | TRBV6-5 | TRBD1 | TGTGCCAGCAGCTACTCCTATTCCGGGACAGGTGATGGCTACACCTTC | CASSYSYSGTGDGYTF
TRBJ1-2 | - | TRBV7-9 | TRBD1 | TGTGCCAGCAGCTTCGGGACAGGGGATAACTATGGCTACACCTTC | CASSFGTGDNYGYTF
TRBJ2-1 | once | TRBV19 | - | TGTGCCAGTAGTCCCCGATCGGAAAGGGGCGGGGGCTTCTACAATGAGCAGTTCTTC | CASSPRSERGGGFYNEQFF
TRBJ1-5 | once | TRBV6-1 | TRBD1 | TGTGCCAGCAGAGGCTCAACAGGGGTGGTTCAGCCCCAGCATTTT | CASRGSTGVVQPQHF
TRBJ1-2 | - | TRBV10-3 | TRBD1 | TGTGCCATCAGTGTACAGGGGGCTGTGTATGGCTACACCTTC | CAISVQGAVYGYTF
TRBJ1-1 | - | TRBV7-2 | - | TGTGCCAGCAGCTCCCCGGGGAGGGCGTCGGGGTACACTGAAGCTTTCTTT | CASSSPGRASGYTEAFF
TRBJ2-5 | - | TRBV23-1 | TRBD1 | TGCGCCAGCAGTCAAACAGGGGGCCAAGAGACCCAGTACTTC | CASSQTGGQETQYF
TRBJ1-2 | few | TRBV7-9 | - | TGTGCCAGCAGCGTTCAGACAGGCAACTATGGCTACACCTTC | CASSVQTGNYGYTF
TRBJ2-7 | - | TRBV11-2 | TRBD1 | TGTGCCAGCAGCTCGACCCGGGACAGGGGTTACGAGCAGTACTTC | CASSSTRDRGYEQYF
TRBJ2-1 | - | TRBV11-2 | TRBD2 | TGTGCCAGCAGCTTAGTGGCTAACGGGAGGGCGATCTACAATGAGCAGTTCTTC | CASSLVANGRAIYNEQFF
TRBJ2-2 | - | TRBV6-1 | - | TGTGCCAGCAAGGGACAGAACACCGGGGAGCTGTTTTTT | CASKGQNTGELFF
TRBJ1-1 | - | TRBV6-1 | - | TGTGCCAGCAGTGAATACAGGGCTGAAGCTTTCTTT | CASSEYRAEAFF
TRBJ2-1 | once | TRBV29-1 | TRBD1 | TGCAGCGTGGGGAGGACAGGGCGAGGCAATGAGCAGTTCTTC | CSVGRTGRGNEQFF
TRBJ2-3 | - | TRBV13 | - | TGTGCCAGCAGCCTCCAAGGAGTAGAAACAGATACGCAGTATTTT | CASSLQGVETDTQYF
TRBJ1-2 | - | TRBV5-4 | - | TGCGCCAGCAGCCAAGAATTACAGGCCATCTATGGCTACACCTTC | CASSQELQAIYGYTF
TRBJ2-3 | once | TRBV11-2 | - | TGTGCCAGCAGCTTTACCAGGGCCACAGATACGCAGTATTTT | CASSFTRATDTQYF
TRBJ2-7 | - | TRBV25-1 | - | TGTGCCAGCAGTGAAATAGGAGGGGACTACGAGCAGTACTTC | CASSEIGGDYEQYF
TRBJ2-3 | - | TRBV19 | - | TGTGCCAGTCAACTAACTAGTTCTTACACAGATACGCAGTATTTT | CASQLTSSYTDTQYF
TRBJ2-2 | - | TRBV11-2 | - | TGTGCCAGCAGCTTGTGGCAGAACACCGGGGAGCTGTTTTTT | CASSLWQNTGELFF
TRBJ2-7 | - | TRBV19 | TRBD2 | TGTGCCACCTCGCGGGGGACTAACAATCCCTACGAGCAGTACTTC | CATSRGTNNPYEQYF
TRBJ1-1 | - | TRBV7-2 | TRBD1 | TGTGCCAGCAGCTTACAGGGGGCCGGTGTGGTAGGCACTGAAGCTTTCTTT | CASSLQGAGVVGTEAFF
TRBJ2-7 | - | TRBV13 | TRBD2 | TGTGCCAGCAGCTTAGGCACTAGCGCCGCGCGCGAGCAGTACTTC | CASSLGTSAAREQYF
TRBJ2-1 | - | TRBV30 | TRBD1 | TGTGCCTGGAGTGGAAGCCCGGCAGGGGGCGGCGATGAGCAGTTCTTC | CAWSGSPAGGGDEQFF
TRBJ2-5 | - | TRBV18 | - | TGTGCCAGCTCAGCGACCATTACAGGGTCGGGGGAGACCCAGTACTTC | CASSATITGSGETQYF
TRBJ2-1 | once | TRBV9 | TRBD1 | TGTGCCAGCAGCGTAGACAGGGGCTCCTACAATGAGCAGTTCTTC | CASSVDRGSYNEQFF
TRBJ1-4 | - | TRBV5-6 | - | TGTGCCAGCAGCCCGTCCCGGGACATCCCTACCCGAGAAAAACTGTTTTTT | CASSPSRDIPTREKLFF
TRBJ1-5 | - | TRBV5-4 | - | TGTGCCAGCAGCCCGGGCAGGGAGGGAAATCAGCCCCAGCATTTT | CASSPGREGNQPQHF
TRBJ2-3 | - | TRBV7-9 | - | TGTGCCAGCAGCGCAGAGGGGGGACAGCGCACAGATACGCAGTATTTT | CASSAEGGQRTDTQYF
TRBJ2-5 | - | TRBV27 | TRBD1 | TGTGCCAGCAGCAGGGGGTCGCCCGAGACCCAGTACTTC | CASSRGSPETQYF
TRBJ2-3 | - | TRBV19 | TRBD2 | TGTGCCAGTCGACTAGCGGGACCCAGTAGCACAGATACGCAGTATTTT | CASRLAGPSSTDTQYF
TRBJ1-6 | - | TRBV7-9 | - | TGTGCCACCCGTGGGCAGGGTGCATATTCACCCCTCCACTTT | CATRGQGAYSPLHF
TRBJ2-7 | once | TRBV10-2 | - | TGCGCCAGCAGTGACCCAGGGTATAACGAGCAGTACTTC | CASSDPGYNEQYF
TRBJ2-7 | once | TRBV5-6 | TRBD2 | TGTGCCAGCAGTCTCGGACTAGCGGGGGTCAGCTCCTACGAGCAGTACTTC | CASSLGLAGVSSYEQYF
TRBJ1-2 | - | TRBV2 | - | TGTGCCAGCAGTGAAAGCCTCTATGGCTACACCTTC | CASSESLYGYTF
TRBJ1-2 | few | TRBV7-9 | - | TGTGCCAGCATCCGGTCGACAGGATTGTTGTCTAACTATGGCTACACCTTC | CASIRSTGLLSNYGYTF
TRBJ1-5 | - | TRBV18 | - | TGTGCCAGCTCACCACTGGCAGGGAGCAATCAGCCCCAGCATTTT | CASSPLAGSNQPQHF
TRBJ2-3 | - | TRBV5-1 | TRBD2 | TGCGCCAGCAGCTTGGGGGGACTAGCGGATACGCAGTATTTT | CASSLGGLADTQYF
TRBJ2-1 | once | TRBV10-3 | TRBD1 | TGTGCCACCGAGGGACAGCACAATGAGCAGTTCTTC | CATEGQHNEQFF
TRBJ2-7 | - | TRBV15 | - | TGTGCCACCAGCAGAGACGGAGTTTCCGAGCAGTACTTC | CATSRDGVSEQYF
TRBJ2-1 | - | TRBV7-9 | TRBD2 | TGTGCCAGCAGCTTAAGGGCAAGCGGGGGTTACAATGAGCAGTTCTTC | CASSLRASGGYNEQFF
TRBJ1-1 | - | TRBV7-2 | - | TGTGCCAGCAGCTTAGCGGCGGTGAACACTGAAGCTTTCTTT | CASSLAAVNTEAFF
TRBJ2-7 | - | TRBV6-1 | - | TGTGCCAGCAGTGTACAGGGAGACGAGCAGTACTTC | CASSVQGDEQYF
TRBJ1-6 | - | TRBV5-1 | TRBD1 | TGCGCCAGCAGCCACCGACAGGGGAGAAATTCACCCCTCCACTTT | CASSHRQGRNSPLHF
TRBJ2-7 | - | TRBV2 | - | TGTGCCAGCAGTTTTACAGGCTACGAGCAGTACTTC | CASSFTGYEQYF
TRBJ1-2 | once | TRBV6-6 | - | TGTGCCAGCAGGCCCTCTATAACAGGGCTTCACTATGGCTACACCTTC | CASRPSITGLHYGYTF
TRBJ2-2 | - | TRBV29-1 | TRBD1 | TGCAGCGCTACATCGACAGGGTTGACCGGGGAGCTGTTTTTT | CSATSTGLTGELFF
TRBJ2-5 | - | TRBV29-1 | - | TGCAGCGTTGAAGGGGTTCTGACGGGAGTTTGGATTGAGACCCAGTACTTC | CSVEGVLTGVWIETQYF
TRBJ2-1 | - | TRBV30 | - | TGTGCCTGGAGTGTACAAGTTCTCTCCTACAATGAGCAGTTCTTC | CAWSVQVLSYNEQFF
TRBJ1-1 | few | TRBV5-1 | - | TGCGCCAGCAGCTTCGGGATTGAAGCTTTCTTT | CASSFGIEAFF
TRBJ1-5 | - | TRBV18 | - | TGTGCCAGCTCACCCGGACAGCTTAATCAGCCCCAGCATTTT | CASSPGQLNQPQHF
TRBJ2-3 | - | TRBV5-1 | TRBD2 | TGCGCCAGCAGCCCTGGGACTAGCGGGAGTTTTACATATACGCAGTATTTT | CASSPGTSGSFTYTQYF
TRBJ2-5 | - | TRBV30 | TRBD2 | TGTGCCTGGAGCTCATTAAACGGGGGGGCCGAGACCCAGTACTTC | CAWSSLNGGAETQYF